The 13 T cell receptor beta chains in this list originate from one sample, sequenced in a study of vaccination effects on CD4 cells after COVID-19. Culture proceeded for 9 to 11 days, and CD4+ T cells were then isolated. Their specific antigens are unknown. Data came from immunoSEQ multiplex PCR; TCRdb stores just in-frame clones and leaves some out. Of 50,000 to 75,000 clones listed, more than 60% are singletons. The sample in question was CD4+ T cells from PBMCs cultured without peptide, obtained before COVID-19 vaccination. These receptors were collected from a human donor who had a prior SARS-CoV-2 infection.

This clone was seen a few times. The chain is built from TRBV24-1 and TRBJ1-5, with D possibly being TRBD1 (5 bases). This CDR3 spans 14 amino acids. Trimming took off 6 bases at V and 1 base at J, with 9 bases between the two ends. Looked up from germline, CDR1 is KGHDR and CDR2 is SFDVKD. In DNA form, the CDR3 reads TGTGCCACCAGTCTGACAGACAGCAATCAGCCCCAGCATTTT. Translated: CATSLTDSNQPQHF.

This chain joins TRBV11-3 and TRBJ2-3; 10 bases are shared with TRBD1. The CDR3 runs to 15 residues. Germline V lookup: CDR1 SGHNT, CDR2 YENEEA. Trimming took 4 bases from V and 5 from J; bases not matched to a gene: 6. CDR3 region: CASSSRTGGEDTQYF. The CDR3 nucleotides are TGTGCCAGCAGCTCGCGGACAGGGGGGGAAGATACGCAGTATTTT.

Notes on this clone: Other DNA sequences in this specimen translate into the identical CDR3. The rearrangement uses TRBV19 and TRBJ2-3, with D possibly being TRBD2 (5 bases). Trimming removed 1 base at V and 1 base at J, with 9 bases between. Germline CDR1 is LNHDA and CDR2 is SQIVND (reference sequence). The CDR3 runs to 15 residues. This CDR3 is CASSIGNSGTDTQYF. The CDR3 nucleotides read TGTGCCAGTAGTATAGGTAATAGCGGCACAGATACGCAGTATTTT. Supplemented by reference TRBV19 and TRBJ2-3, the full variable domain reads DGGITQSPKYLFRKEGQNVTLSCEQNLNHDAMYWYRQDPGQGLRLIYYSQIVNDFQKGDIAEGYSVSREKKESFPLTVTSAQKNPTAFYLCASSIGNSGTDTQYFGPGTRLTVL.

This clone was counted once. This rearrangement joins TRBV6-2 or TRBV6-3 to TRBJ2-1; the match to TRBD2 covers 9 bases. Per germline, CDR1 MNHEY and CDR2 SVGEGT. The trim removed 8 bases at V and 0 bases at J, leaving 5 bases unmatched. The CDR3 sequence is 15 residues long. The CDR3 loop is CASCLAGLSYNEQFF. For the CDR3, the DNA is TGTGCCAGCTGCCTAGCGGGGCTCTCCTACAATGAGCAGTTCTTC.

CDR3 DNA sequence: TGTGCCCGCCCCCCTTGCCACGGCGCCTACGAGCAGTACTTC. This encodes CARPPCHGAYEQYF. This chain connects TRBV9 to TRBJ2-7, with no clear D. The CDR3 is made up of 14 amino acids. V was cut by 10 bases and J by 2 bases, with 19 bases left in between. CDR1 and CDR2 from the germline V gene are SGDLS and YYNGEE.

The gene calls are TRBV2 and TRBJ1-1; D is uncertain. The CDR3 loop spans 14 amino acids. Trimming shortened V by 6 bases and J by 0 bases, and 11 bases separated the two germline ends. Germline loops: CDR1 SNHLY, CDR2 FYNNEI. The CDR3 DNA reads as TGTGCCAGCAGAGATGGTCAGGTGAACACTGAAGCTTTCTTT. Protein: CASRDGQVNTEAFF.

The chain combines TRBV5-1 with TRBJ2-1; a possible D gene is TRBD2 (5 bases). The CDR3 is made up of 15 amino acids. Germline CDR1 reads SGHRS; CDR2 reads YFSETQ. V gave up 0 bases and J gave up 2 bases, with 9 bases separating them. CDR3 region: CASSLEPGTYNEQFF. The DNA for the CDR3 is TGCGCCAGCAGCTTGGAACCCGGGACCTACAATGAGCAGTTCTTC.

The V call is TRBV12-3 or TRBV12-4, the J call TRBJ2-4; maybe TRBD1 (5 bases). The V and J ends lost 6 bases and 7 bases respectively, with 10 bases between them. CDR3 length: 12 residues. The CDR3 DNA sequence: TGTGCCAGCAGCCAGGGTGGGAACATTCAGTACTTC. This encodes CASSQGGNIQYF.

This sequence joins TRBV5-4 and TRBJ2-6, with D perhaps TRBD1 (6 bases). Germline V gene sequence: CDR1 SGHNT, CDR2 YYREEE (reference sequence). V gave up 2 bases and J gave up 4 bases, with 16 bases separating them. The CDR3 covers 17 residues. The CDR3 region is CASSFPGHISGANVLTF. The CDR3 nucleotides read TGTGCCAGCAGCTTCCCGGGACACATCTCGGGGGCCAACGTCCTGACTTTC.

The rearrangement uses TRBV1 and TRBJ2-2; the D segment call TRBD1 is taken from the table without a DNA check. TRBV1 is tagged as a pseudogene. The CDR3 spans 15 residues. CDR3 nucleotide sequence: TGCACCAGCAGCCGATTACCTTGTGACAGGTTGGAGCTGTTTTTT. Its protein product is CTSSRLPCDRLELFF.

The genes are TRBV9 and TRBJ2-3; tentative D call: TRBD2 (5 bases). V lost 4 bases and J lost 5, with 20 bases in between. Germline CDR1 reads SGDLS; CDR2 reads YYNGEE. The CDR3 spans 16 residues. CDR3 DNA sequence: TGTGCCAGCAGCCCACGACCGGAGGCGGGTAGAGATACGCAGTATTTT. This translates into CASSPRPEAGRDTQYF.

Only one count was recorded for this clone. J is TRBJ1-1 and V is TRBV12-5, with unresolved D. Germline V CDR1 and CDR2: LGHNT, FRNRAP. Deletions cut 5 bases from V and 3 bases from J, with 13 bases between. The CDR3 has 14 amino acids. This CDR3 is CASGTDGFDTEAFF. The CDR3 bases are TGTGCTAGTGGTACGGACGGATTCGACACTGAAGCTTTCTTT.

The chain employs TRBV3-1 (or the pseudogene TRBV3-2) and TRBJ2-5; 7 bases line up with TRBD2. The trim removed 0 bases at V and 5 bases at J, leaving 9 bases unmatched. CDR3 length: 16 amino acids. Looked up from germline, CDR1 is LGHDT and CDR2 is YNNKEL (reference sequence). The CDR3 protein is CASSQDPGGPRETQYF. The CDR3 DNA reads as TGTGCCAGCAGCCAAGATCCGGGAGGCCCTCGGGAGACCCAGTACTTC.